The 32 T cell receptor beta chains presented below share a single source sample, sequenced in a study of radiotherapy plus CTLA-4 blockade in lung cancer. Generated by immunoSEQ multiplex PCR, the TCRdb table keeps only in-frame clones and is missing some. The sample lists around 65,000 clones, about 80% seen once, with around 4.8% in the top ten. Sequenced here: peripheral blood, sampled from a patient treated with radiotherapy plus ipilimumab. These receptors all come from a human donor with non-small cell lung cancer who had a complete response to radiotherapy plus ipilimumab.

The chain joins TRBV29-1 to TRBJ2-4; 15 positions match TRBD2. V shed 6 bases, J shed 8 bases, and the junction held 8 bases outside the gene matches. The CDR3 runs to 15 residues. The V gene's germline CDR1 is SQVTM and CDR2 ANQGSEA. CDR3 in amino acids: CSVEGLAGGSYIQYF. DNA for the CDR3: TGCAGCGTCGAGGGACTAGCGGGAGGATCCTACATTCAGTACTTC.

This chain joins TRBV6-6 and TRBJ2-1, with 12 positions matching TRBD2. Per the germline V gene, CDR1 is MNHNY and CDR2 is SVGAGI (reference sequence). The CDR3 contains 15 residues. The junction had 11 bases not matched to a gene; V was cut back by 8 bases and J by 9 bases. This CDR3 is CASSMTSGSGGEQFF. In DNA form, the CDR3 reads TGTGCCAGCTCGATGACTAGCGGGAGCGGCGGTGAGCAGTTCTTC.

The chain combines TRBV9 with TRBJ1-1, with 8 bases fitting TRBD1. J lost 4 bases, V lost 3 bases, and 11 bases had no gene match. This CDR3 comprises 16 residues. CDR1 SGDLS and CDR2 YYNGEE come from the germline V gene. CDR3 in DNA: TGTGCCAGCAGCGCGATCTCGGACAGGGAGGCCACTGAAGCTTTCTTT. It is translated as CASSAISDREATEAFF.

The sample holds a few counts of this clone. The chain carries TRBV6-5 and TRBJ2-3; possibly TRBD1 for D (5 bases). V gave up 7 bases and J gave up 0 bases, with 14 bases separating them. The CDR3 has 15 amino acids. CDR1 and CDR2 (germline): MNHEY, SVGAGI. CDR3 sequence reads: CASIYRGPSTDTQYF. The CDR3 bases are TGTGCCAGCATCTATAGGGGTCCAAGCACAGATACGCAGTATTTT.

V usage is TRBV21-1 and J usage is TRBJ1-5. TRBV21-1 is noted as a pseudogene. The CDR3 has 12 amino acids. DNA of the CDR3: TGTGCCAGCACCTACGCTCCTCAGCCCCAGCATTTT. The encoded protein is CASTYAPQPQHF.

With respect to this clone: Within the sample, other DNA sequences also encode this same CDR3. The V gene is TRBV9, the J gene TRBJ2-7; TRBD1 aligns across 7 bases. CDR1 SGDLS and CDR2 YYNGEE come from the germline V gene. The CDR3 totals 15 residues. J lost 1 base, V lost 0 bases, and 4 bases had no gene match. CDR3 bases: TGTGCCAGCAGCGTAGACGGGACAGCTTCCTACGAGCAGTACTTC. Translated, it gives CASSVDGTASYEQYF.

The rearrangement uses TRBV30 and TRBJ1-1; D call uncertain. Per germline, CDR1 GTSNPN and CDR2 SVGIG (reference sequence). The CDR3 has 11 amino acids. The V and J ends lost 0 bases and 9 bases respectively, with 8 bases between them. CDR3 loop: CAWSVSRQAFF. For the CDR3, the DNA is TGTGCCTGGAGTGTATCAAGACAAGCTTTCTTT.

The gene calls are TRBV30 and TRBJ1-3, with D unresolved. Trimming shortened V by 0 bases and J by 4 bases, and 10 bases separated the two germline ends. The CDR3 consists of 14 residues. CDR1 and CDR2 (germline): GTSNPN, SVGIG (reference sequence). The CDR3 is CAWSVGRRGNTIYF. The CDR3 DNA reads TGTGCCTGGAGTGTAGGCAGACGAGGAAACACCATATATTTT.

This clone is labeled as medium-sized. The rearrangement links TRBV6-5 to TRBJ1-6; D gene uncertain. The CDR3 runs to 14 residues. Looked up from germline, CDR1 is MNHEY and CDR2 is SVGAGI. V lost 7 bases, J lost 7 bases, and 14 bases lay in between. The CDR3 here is CASNLAGLNSPLHF. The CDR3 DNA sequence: TGTGCCAGCAACCTGGCCGGCTTGAATTCACCCCTCCACTTT.

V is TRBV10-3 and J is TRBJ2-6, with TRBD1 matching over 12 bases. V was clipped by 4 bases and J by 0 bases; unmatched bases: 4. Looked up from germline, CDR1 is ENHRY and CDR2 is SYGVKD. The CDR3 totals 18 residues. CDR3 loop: CAISASGQGASGANVLTF. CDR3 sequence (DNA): TGTGCCATCAGTGCTTCGGGACAGGGGGCCTCTGGGGCCAACGTCCTGACTTTC.

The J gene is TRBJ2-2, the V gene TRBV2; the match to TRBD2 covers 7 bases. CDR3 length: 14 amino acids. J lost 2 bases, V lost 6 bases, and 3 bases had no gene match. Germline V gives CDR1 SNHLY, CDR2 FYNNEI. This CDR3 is CASSLGLNTGELFF. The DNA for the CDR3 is TGTGCCAGCAGCCTGGGACTAAACACCGGGGAGCTGTTTTTT.

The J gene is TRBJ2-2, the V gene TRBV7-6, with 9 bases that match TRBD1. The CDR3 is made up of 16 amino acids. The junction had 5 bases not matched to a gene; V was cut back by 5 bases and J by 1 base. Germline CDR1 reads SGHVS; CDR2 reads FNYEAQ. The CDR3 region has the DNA TGTGCCAGCAGCCAGCCGGGACAGGGGAACACCGGGGAGCTGTTTTTT. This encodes CASSQPGQGNTGELFF.

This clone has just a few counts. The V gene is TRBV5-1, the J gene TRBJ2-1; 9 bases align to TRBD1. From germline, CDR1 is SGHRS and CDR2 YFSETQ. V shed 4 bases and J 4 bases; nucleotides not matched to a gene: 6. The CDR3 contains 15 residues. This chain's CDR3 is CASSLGTGFYNEQFF. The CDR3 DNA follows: TGCGCCAGCAGCCTCGGGACAGGGTTTTACAATGAGCAGTTCTTC.

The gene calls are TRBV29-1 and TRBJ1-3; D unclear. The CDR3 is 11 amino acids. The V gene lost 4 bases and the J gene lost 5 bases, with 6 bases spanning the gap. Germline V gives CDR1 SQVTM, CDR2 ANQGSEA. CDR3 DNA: TGCAGCGTTGCGGAGCGAAACACCATATATTTT. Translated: CSVAERNTIYF. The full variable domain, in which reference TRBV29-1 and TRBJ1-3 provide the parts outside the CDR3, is SAVISQKPSRDICQRGTSLTIQCQVDSQVTMMFWYRQQPGQSLTLIATANQGSEATYESGFVIDKFPISRPNLTFSTLTVSNMSPEDSSIYLCSVAERNTIYFGEGSWLTVV.

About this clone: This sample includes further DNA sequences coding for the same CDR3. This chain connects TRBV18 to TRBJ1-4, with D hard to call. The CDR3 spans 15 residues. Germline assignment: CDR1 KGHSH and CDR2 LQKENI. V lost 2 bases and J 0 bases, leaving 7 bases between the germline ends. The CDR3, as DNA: TGTGCCAGCTCACCAAAGGAATCAACTAATGAAAAACTGTTTTTT. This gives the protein CASSPKESTNEKLFF.

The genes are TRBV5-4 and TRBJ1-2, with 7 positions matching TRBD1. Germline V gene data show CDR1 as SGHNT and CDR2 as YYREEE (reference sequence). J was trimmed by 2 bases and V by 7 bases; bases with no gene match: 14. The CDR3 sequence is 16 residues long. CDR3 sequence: CASCPGGQESNYGYTF. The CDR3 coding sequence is TGTGCCAGCTGCCCAGGGGGGCAGGAAAGCAACTATGGCTACACCTTC.

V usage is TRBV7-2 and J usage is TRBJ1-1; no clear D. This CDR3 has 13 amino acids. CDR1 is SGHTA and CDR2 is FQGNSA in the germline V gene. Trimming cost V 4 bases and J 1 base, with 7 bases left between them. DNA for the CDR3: TGTGCCAGCAGCTCGACATGGAACACTGAAGCTTTCTTT. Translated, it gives CASSSTWNTEAFF.

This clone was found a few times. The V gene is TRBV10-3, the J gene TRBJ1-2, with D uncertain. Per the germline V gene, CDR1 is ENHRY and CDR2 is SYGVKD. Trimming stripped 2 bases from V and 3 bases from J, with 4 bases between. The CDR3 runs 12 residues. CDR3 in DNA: TGTGCCATCAGTGAGGGAGACTATGGCTACACCTTC. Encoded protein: CAISEGDYGYTF.

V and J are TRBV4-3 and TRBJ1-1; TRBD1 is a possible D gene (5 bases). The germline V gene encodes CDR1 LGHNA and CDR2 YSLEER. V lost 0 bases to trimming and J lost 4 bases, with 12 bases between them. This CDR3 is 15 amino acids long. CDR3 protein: CASSQDRVGLTEAFF. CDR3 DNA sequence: TGCGCCAGCAGCCAAGACCGGGTGGGGCTCACTGAAGCTTTCTTT.

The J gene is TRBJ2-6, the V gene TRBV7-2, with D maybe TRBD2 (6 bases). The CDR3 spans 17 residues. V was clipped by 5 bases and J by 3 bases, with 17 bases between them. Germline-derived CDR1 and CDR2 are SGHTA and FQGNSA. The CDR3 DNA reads TGTGCCAGCAGCACCACGGGCGGGGCTAGTGGGGCCAACGTCCTGACTTTC. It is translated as CASSTTGGASGANVLTF. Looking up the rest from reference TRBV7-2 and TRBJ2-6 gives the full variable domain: GAGVSQSPSNKVTEKGKDVELRCDPISGHTALYWYRQSLGQGLEFLIYFQGNSAPDKSGLPSDRFSAERTGGSVSTLTIQRTQQEDSAVYLCASSTTGGASGANVLTFGAGSRLTVL.

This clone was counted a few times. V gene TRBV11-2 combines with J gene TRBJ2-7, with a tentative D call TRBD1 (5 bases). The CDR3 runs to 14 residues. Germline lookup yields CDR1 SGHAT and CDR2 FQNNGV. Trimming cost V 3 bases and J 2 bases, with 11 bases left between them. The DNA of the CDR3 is TGTGCCAGCAGCTTCTCTTGGGGCACCTACGAGCAGTACTTC. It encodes CASSFSWGTYEQYF.

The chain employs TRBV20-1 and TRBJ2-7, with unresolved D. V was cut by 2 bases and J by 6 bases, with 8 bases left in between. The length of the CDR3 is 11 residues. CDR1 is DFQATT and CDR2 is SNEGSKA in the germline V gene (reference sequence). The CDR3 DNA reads TGCAGTGCTAGACTTCCAACCGAGCAGTACGTC. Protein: CSARLPTEQYV.

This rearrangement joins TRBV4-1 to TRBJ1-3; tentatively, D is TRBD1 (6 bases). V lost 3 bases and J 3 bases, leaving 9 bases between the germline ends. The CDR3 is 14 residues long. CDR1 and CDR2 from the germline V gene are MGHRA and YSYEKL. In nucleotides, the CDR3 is TGCGCCAGCAGCCAGGGGGGGCATGGAAACACCATATATTTT. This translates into CASSQGGHGNTIYF.

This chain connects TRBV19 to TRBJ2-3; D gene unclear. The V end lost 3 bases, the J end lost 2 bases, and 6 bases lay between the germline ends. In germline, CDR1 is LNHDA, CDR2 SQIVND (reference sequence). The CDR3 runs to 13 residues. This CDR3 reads CASSIGVTDTQYF. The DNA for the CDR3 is TGTGCCAGTAGTATCGGAGTCACAGATACGCAGTATTTT.

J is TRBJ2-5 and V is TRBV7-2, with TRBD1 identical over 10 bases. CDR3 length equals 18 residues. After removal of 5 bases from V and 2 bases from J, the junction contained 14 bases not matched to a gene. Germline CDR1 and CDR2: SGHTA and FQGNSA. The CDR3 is CASSPFYFGTGEQETQYF. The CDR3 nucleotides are TGTGCCAGCAGCCCTTTTTACTTCGGGACAGGGGAACAAGAGACCCAGTACTTC.

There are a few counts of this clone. CDR3 in DNA: TGCAGCGTTAGGCACCTCGCAACTAATGAAAAACTGTTTTTT. Protein sequence: CSVRHLATNEKLFF. The rearrangement joins TRBV29-1 to TRBJ1-4; no reliable D call. Germline V CDR1 and CDR2: SQVTM, ANQGSEA. The CDR3 totals 14 residues. The ends were cut back, 5 bases at V and 0 bases at J, with 10 bases in the middle.

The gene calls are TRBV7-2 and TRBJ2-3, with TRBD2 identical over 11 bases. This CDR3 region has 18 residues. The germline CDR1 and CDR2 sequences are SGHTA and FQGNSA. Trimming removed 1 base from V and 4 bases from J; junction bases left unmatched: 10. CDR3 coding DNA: TGTGCCAGCAGCTTAGTGAGCTCGCTAGCGGGAGGCCCAGATACGCAGTATTTT. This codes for CASSLVSSLAGGPDTQYF.

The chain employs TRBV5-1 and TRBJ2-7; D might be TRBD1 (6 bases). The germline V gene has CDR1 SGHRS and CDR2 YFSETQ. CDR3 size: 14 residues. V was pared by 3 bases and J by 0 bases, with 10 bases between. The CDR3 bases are TGCGCCAGCAGCTCGACAGGAAGCTCCTACGAGCAGTACTTC. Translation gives CASSSTGSSYEQYF.

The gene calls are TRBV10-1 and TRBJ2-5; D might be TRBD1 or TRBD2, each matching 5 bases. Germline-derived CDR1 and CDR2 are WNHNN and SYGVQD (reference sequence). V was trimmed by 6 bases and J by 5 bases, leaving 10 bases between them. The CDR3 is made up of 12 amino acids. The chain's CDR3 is CASSQGDETQYF. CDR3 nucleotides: TGCGCCAGCAGCCAGGGAGACGAGACCCAGTACTTC.

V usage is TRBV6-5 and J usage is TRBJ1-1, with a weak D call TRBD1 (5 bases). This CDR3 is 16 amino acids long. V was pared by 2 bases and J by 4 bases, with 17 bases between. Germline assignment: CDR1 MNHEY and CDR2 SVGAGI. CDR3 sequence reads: CASSYPRTEGTTEAFF. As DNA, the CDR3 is TGTGCCAGCAGTTACCCTAGGACGGAGGGGACCACTGAAGCTTTCTTT.

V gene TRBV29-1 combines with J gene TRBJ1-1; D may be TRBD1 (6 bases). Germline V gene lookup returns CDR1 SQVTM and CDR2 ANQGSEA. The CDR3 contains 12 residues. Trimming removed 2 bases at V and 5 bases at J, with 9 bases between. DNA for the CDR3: TGCAGCGTTGAAACAGGGTATACTGAAGCTTTCTTT. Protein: CSVETGYTEAFF.

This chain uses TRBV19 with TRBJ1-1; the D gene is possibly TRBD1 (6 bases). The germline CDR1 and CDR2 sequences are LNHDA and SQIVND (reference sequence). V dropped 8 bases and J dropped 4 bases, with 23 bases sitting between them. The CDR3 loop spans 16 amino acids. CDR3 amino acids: CASGLPGHQRSTEAFF. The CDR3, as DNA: TGTGCCAGTGGGTTACCGGGACACCAAAGGAGCACTGAAGCTTTCTTT.